Given below is one T cell receptor beta chain in context. Sequenced by immunoSEQ multiplex PCR; TCRdb stores in-frame clones only, minus some. The sample gives some 200,000 clones, approximately 80% of which show up once; 6.5% to 9% is in the top ten. Participants came from about two dozen US areas, aged roughly 18 to 95 years. Participant-reported clinical history was the basis for cohort assignment. V lost 6 bases and J lost 6; bases outside the gene matches: 11. The CDR3 consists of 15 residues. Germline values: CDR1 MDHEN, CDR2 SYDVKM. The data originate from a study of blood T cell repertoires in COVID-19.

The sequencing input was PBMCs or T cells enriched from blood (not recorded which). The origin of this receptor is a middle-aged woman with acute COVID-19. The V call is TRBV28, the J call TRBJ2-7, with TRBD1 identical over 10 bases. DNA for the CDR3: TGTGCCAGCAGGGCCGGGACAGGGGTAAGGTTCGAGCAGTACTTC. Encoded protein: CASRAGTGVRFEQYF.